Shown below are 23 T cell receptor beta chains from a single sample sequenced in a study of cytomegalovirus exposure and HLA in healthy donors (dated by TCRdb to between 2016 and 2019). The protocol used for the library was the immunoSEQ multiplex PCR assay. A mixture of 60 forward primers for TCR Vbeta segments and 13 reverse primers for TCR Jbeta segments was used in the multiplex PCR. TCRdb limited this immuneACCESS table to in-frame rearrangements with V and J called. A share of clones is missing; checked studies link under half to unresolved V genes, and the rest is unexplained. The sample data list under 200,000 clones, and over 80% of these were observed just once. 6.3% of the sample lies in the top ten. Specimen: PBMCs. All receptors derive from a male donor in good health and CMV-seropositive.

The chain employs TRBV21-1 and TRBJ1-4; TRBD1, the D gene given by the table, was not confirmed from the DNA. TRBV21-1 corresponds to a pseudogene. The length of the CDR3 is 15 residues. CDR3 coding DNA: TGTGCCAGCAGCGCGTCGACAGGGACTAATGAAAAACTGTTTTTT. Protein sequence: CASSASTGTNEKLFF.

The rearrangement links TRBV15 to TRBJ2-7; 13 nucleotides match TRBD2. The CDR3 is 17 residues long. Per germline, CDR1 LNHNV and CDR2 YYDKDF (reference sequence). Unmatched junction bases numbered 6, after V lost 2 bases and J lost 2 bases. The CDR3, as DNA: TGTGCCACCAGCAGACGGCAAGGACTAGCGGGGGCCTACGAGCAGTACTTC. This gives the protein CATSRRQGLAGAYEQYF.

The V and J genes are TRBV7-2 and TRBJ2-2; TRBD2 is a possible D gene (6 bases). Trimming removed 5 bases from V and 7 bases from J, with 11 bases in between. The CDR3 consists of 13 residues. From germline, CDR1 is SGHTA and CDR2 FQGNSA. CDR3 sequence: CASSPSEGGELFF. CDR3 nucleotide sequence: TGTGCCAGCAGCCCTTCGGAGGGCGGGGAGCTGTTTTTT.

The CDR3 protein is CASSLVGQGAGTQYF. DNA for the CDR3: TGTGCCAGCAGCTTGGTTGGGCAGGGCGCAGGGACCCAGTACTTC. This sequence joins TRBV5-4 and TRBJ2-5; D might be TRBD1 (5 bases). V was cut by 0 bases and J by 7 bases, with 16 bases left in between. Germline V gene lookup returns CDR1 SGHNT and CDR2 YYREEE (reference sequence). This CDR3 comprises 15 residues.

This chain joins TRBV7-2 and TRBJ1-6; D gene ambiguous. Trimming shortened V by 1 base and J by 8 bases, and 6 bases separated the two germline ends. This CDR3 has 13 residues. Germline-derived CDR1 and CDR2 are SGHTA and FQGNSA. The CDR3 loop is CASSLEAYSPLHF. The CDR3 DNA follows: TGTGCCAGCAGCTTAGAAGCGTATTCACCCCTCCACTTT.

This rearrangement joins TRBV15 to TRBJ2-3; 11 positions agree with TRBD2. The CDR3 runs to 17 residues. Trimming cost V 5 bases and J 3 bases; bases outside gene matches: 10. The germline gives CDR1 LNHNV, CDR2 YYDKDF (reference sequence). CDR3 residues: CATSLGVAGGVTDTQYF. In nucleotides, the CDR3 is TGTGCCACCAGCCTTGGGGTAGCGGGAGGGGTTACAGATACGCAGTATTTT. The variable domain in full, with the rest retrieved from reference TRBV15 and TRBJ2-3, is DAMVIQNPRYQVTQFGKPVTLSCSQTLNHNVMYWYQQKSSQAPKLLFHYYDKDFNNEADTPDNFQSRRPNTSFCFLDIRSPGLGDTAMYLCATSLGVAGGVTDTQYFGPGTRLTVL.

The J gene is TRBJ2-7, the V gene TRBV2, with 11 bases that match TRBD2. This CDR3 has 16 residues. Trimming at V came to 5 bases and at J to 1 base, leaving 7 bases not matched to a gene. Per germline, CDR1 SNHLY and CDR2 FYNNEI. The CDR3 region is CASSNLAGGSSYEQYF. CDR3 sequence (DNA): TGTGCCAGCAGTAACCTAGCGGGGGGATCTTCCTACGAGCAGTACTTC.

The chain recombines TRBV30 with TRBJ2-1; D gene ambiguous. This CDR3 contains 11 residues. V lost 4 bases, J lost 6 bases, and 7 bases lay in between. Germline CDR1 and CDR2: GTSNPN and SVGIG (reference sequence). The CDR3 loop reads CAWTAGNEQFF. DNA for the CDR3: TGTGCCTGGACCGCCGGCAATGAGCAGTTCTTC. The full variable domain, in which reference TRBV30 and TRBJ2-1 provide the parts outside the CDR3, is SQTIHQWPATLVQPVGSPLSLECTVEGTSNPNLYWYRQAAGRGLQLLFYSVGIGQISSEVPQNLSASRPQDRQFILSSKKLLLSDSGFYLCAWTAGNEQFFGPGTRLTVL.

The chain joins TRBV4-3 to TRBJ1-5; D unclear. V lost 0 bases and J lost 7, with 7 bases in between. From germline, CDR1 is LGHNA and CDR2 YSLEER. This CDR3 is built from 13 residues. The CDR3, as DNA: TGCGCCAGCAGCCAAGAGGTGAGGCAGCCCCAGCATTTT. Its translation is CASSQEVRQPQHF.

V usage is TRBV15 and J usage is TRBJ2-5, with 7 bases aligning to TRBD2. The CDR3 totals 15 residues. V was pared by 4 bases and J by 5 bases, with 10 bases of the junction left unmatched. Germline CDR1 is LNHNV and CDR2 is YYDKDF (reference sequence). DNA for the CDR3: TGTGCCACCAGCACCCCTGCGGGGGAAGGCGAGACCCAGTACTTC. Translating it yields CATSTPAGEGETQYF. The full variable domain, its missing parts supplied by reference TRBV15 and TRBJ2-5, is DAMVIQNPRYQVTQFGKPVTLSCSQTLNHNVMYWYQQKSSQAPKLLFHYYDKDFNNEADTPDNFQSRRPNTSFCFLDIRSPGLGDTAMYLCATSTPAGEGETQYFGPGTRLLVL.

This clone came up a few times. CDR3 sequence: CASKGLGTSVHEQYF. The CDR3 bases are TGTGCCAGTAAGGGTCTTGGGACTAGCGTCCACGAGCAGTACTTC. The genes are TRBV19 and TRBJ2-7; 10 bases line up with TRBD2. The CDR3 runs 15 residues. The J segment lost 5 bases and the V segment lost 7 bases, leaving 11 bases of the junction unmatched. CDR1 LNHDA and CDR2 SQIVND come from the germline V gene (reference sequence). The full variable domain, in which reference TRBV19 and TRBJ2-7 provide the parts outside the CDR3, is DGGITQSPKYLFRKEGQNVTLSCEQNLNHDAMYWYRQDPGQGLRLIYYSQIVNDFQKGDIAEGYSVSREKKESFPLTVTSAQKNPTAFYLCASKGLGTSVHEQYFGPGTRLTVT.

This clone was seen only a few times. The chain combines TRBV7-6 with TRBJ2-3; 9 nucleotides align to TRBD2. Germline V gene lookup returns CDR1 SGHVS and CDR2 FNYEAQ. The CDR3 is made up of 16 amino acids. V was pared by 2 bases and J by 6 bases, with 9 bases of the junction left unmatched. In DNA form, the CDR3 reads TGTGCCAGCAGCTTAAAGATAGCGGGGGTTGAGGATACGCAGTATTTT. Translation: CASSLKIAGVEDTQYF. Full variable domain (missing parts from reference TRBV7-6 and TRBJ2-3): GAGVSQSPRYKVTKRGQDVALRCDPISGHVSLYWYRQALGQGPEFLTYFNYEAQQDKSGLPNDRFSAERPEGSISTLTIQRTEQRDSAMYRCASSLKIAGVEDTQYFGPGTRLTVL.

The rearrangement links TRBV11-2 to TRBJ1-1; D remains unclear. The CDR3 sequence is 13 residues long. V dropped 2 bases and J dropped 2 bases, with 6 bases sitting between them. Germline CDR1 SGHAT, CDR2 FQNNGV. The CDR3 sequence: CASSLFSNTEAFF. The CDR3 nucleotides are TGTGCCAGCAGCTTATTCAGTAACACTGAAGCTTTCTTT.

This chain uses TRBV14 with TRBJ2-7; the match to TRBD1 covers 7 bases. CDR1 and CDR2 (germline): SGHDN, FVKESK. V gave up 1 base and J gave up 1 base; unmatched junction bases: 4. The CDR3 is made up of 15 amino acids. CDR3 in amino acids: CASSQGGTASYEQYF. The CDR3 DNA reads as TGTGCCAGCAGCCAAGGAGGGACAGCATCCTACGAGCAGTACTTC. Variable domain in full (rest from reference TRBV14 and TRBJ2-7): EAGVTQFPSHSVIEKGQTVTLRCDPISGHDNLYWYRRVMGKEIKFLLHFVKESKQDESGMPNNRFLAERTGGTYSTLKVQPAELEDSGVYFCASSQGGTASYEQYFGPGTRLTVT.

The chain is built from TRBV10-3 and TRBJ1-5; 9 bases match TRBD1. The CDR3 is made up of 16 amino acids. The V segment lost 1 base and the J segment 5 bases; nucleotides outside the gene matches: 6. Germline assignment: CDR1 ENHRY and CDR2 SYGVKD. CDR3 amino acids: CAISEFWDRADQPQHF. The CDR3 bases are TGTGCCATCAGTGAGTTTTGGGACAGGGCCGATCAGCCCCAGCATTTT.

CDR3 residues: CASSLLAGVGTDTQYF. The CDR3 nucleotides read TGTGCCAGCAGTTTATTAGCGGGAGTCGGCACAGATACGCAGTATTTT. This sequence joins TRBV28 and TRBJ2-3, with 9 nucleotides matching TRBD2. Trimming cost V 1 base and J 1 base; bases outside gene matches: 3. Germline CDR1 reads MDHEN; CDR2 reads SYDVKM. This CDR3 contains 16 residues.

The chain joins TRBV6-6 to TRBJ2-7; 11 bases fit TRBD1. V lost 5 bases, J lost 7 bases, and 10 bases stayed unmatched. CDR3 length equals 15 residues. Germline loops: CDR1 MNHNY, CDR2 SVGAGI (reference sequence). For the CDR3, the DNA is TGTGCCAGCAGTGATGGACAGGGGGCCCTCGGGGAGCAGTACTTC. Translated: CASSDGQGALGEQYF.

The chain employs TRBV29-1 and TRBJ2-7, with 16 nucleotides matching TRBD2. The germline gives CDR1 SQVTM, CDR2 ANQGSEA. The CDR3 is 15 residues long. Trimming at V came to 6 bases and at J to 1 base, leaving 3 bases not matched to a gene. CDR3 DNA sequence: TGCAGCGTAGGGACTAGCGGGAGGGGGTCCTACGAGCAGTACTTC. Its translation: CSVGTSGRGSYEQYF.

The J gene is TRBJ2-1, the V gene TRBV7-2, with D maybe TRBD2 (6 bases). From germline, CDR1 is SGHTA and CDR2 FQGNSA. The CDR3 length is 17 residues. Trimming shortened V by 4 bases and J by 7 bases, and 23 bases separated the two germline ends. CDR3 sequence (DNA): TGTGCCAGCAGCTCATTCCCGAGGAGCGGGCTTCATAATGAGCAGTTCTTC. Translating it yields CASSSFPRSGLHNEQFF.

The rearrangement joins TRBV6-1 to TRBJ2-7; 12 bases are shared with TRBD2. Germline CDR1 is MNHNS and CDR2 is SASEGT. The CDR3 is 15 amino acids. The V and J ends lost 5 bases and 5 bases, in that order; junction bases with no gene match: 7. The CDR3 protein is CASSSRTSGKDEQYF. The CDR3 DNA sequence: TGTGCCAGCAGTTCCCGGACTAGCGGGAAAGACGAGCAGTACTTC.

V gene TRBV27 combines with J gene TRBJ1-2; no clear D gene. This CDR3 is built from 13 residues. The germline CDR1 and CDR2 sequences are MNHEY and SMNVEV (reference sequence). V lost 5 bases to trimming and J lost 4 bases, with 11 bases between them. CDR3 in amino acids: CASSPTPRYGYTF. In DNA, the CDR3 is TGTGCCAGCAGTCCCACACCTCGCTATGGCTACACCTTC.

V and J are TRBV7-2 and TRBJ2-3, with TRBD1 identical over 9 bases. The CDR3 is 16 amino acids. V trimming: 2 bases; J trimming: 0 bases; junction bases outside the gene matches: 3. Looked up from germline, CDR1 is SGHTA and CDR2 is FQGNSA. The CDR3 coding sequence is TGTGCCAGCAGCTTAAGACAGGGGGGCAGCACAGATACGCAGTATTTT. Its protein is CASSLRQGGSTDTQYF. Complete variable domain (other parts from reference TRBV7-2 and TRBJ2-3): GAGVSQSPSNKVTEKGKDVELRCDPISGHTALYWYRQSLGQGLEFLIYFQGNSAPDKSGLPSDRFSAERTGGSVSTLTIQRTQQEDSAVYLCASSLRQGGSTDTQYFGPGTRLTVL.

In this sample, this clone turned up once. At one boundary the junction diverges from the germline segment, which might be a read error. The V gene is TRBV7-2, the J gene TRBJ2-7; D may be TRBD1 (6 bases). This CDR3 contains 16 residues. Germline V gene data show CDR1 as SGHTA and CDR2 as FQGNSA. The CDR3 protein is CASSLVQGGSSYEQYF. The CDR3 nucleotides read TGTGCCAGTAGCTTAGTACAAGGGGGAAGCTCCTACGAGCAGTACTTC.